The present entry profiles one T cell receptor beta chain with its context. What this receptor recognizes is not known. Within one base of it there is no much larger clone, and no base qualities were kept. In total, approximately 610 healthy bone marrow donors made up the cohort. All cohort members were sampled while nominally healthy, although unrecorded immune exposures were likely present. The donor was CMV seropositive and was included in the group of approximately 310 seropositive cohort members. A peripheral blood sample was provided by each donor, and peripheral blood mononuclear cells were used for TCR beta sequencing. Genomic DNA extraction from the blood cell samples was performed with the Qiagen DNeasy Blood Extraction Kit. Library construction relied on the immunoSEQ multiplex PCR assay. A mixture of 60 forward primers for TCR Vbeta segments and 13 reverse primers for TCR Jbeta segments was used in the multiplex PCR. Amplification of the CDR3 region of rearranged TCR beta genes was performed with a multiplex PCR assay on genomic DNA. Amplified TCR beta libraries were sequenced as 87-base-pair reads on the Illumina HiSeq System. As for how the authors treated the data: Across the roughly 670 repertoires, a later analysis counted roughly 77 million unique TCR beta chains, 9 million to 14 million of which were shared by at least two donors. To remove PCR and sequencing errors, raw reads were error-corrected and collapsed into unique sequences using a nearest-neighbor algorithm that merged closely related sequences. V, D and J gene segments were assigned by aligning CDR3 sequences to IMGT reference sequences. For a sequence to be retained, at least a six-nucleotide match to both a V gene segment and a J gene segment was required. A rearrangement was called productive if the CDR3 had no stop codons and remained in frame with V and J, and every other rearrangement was called non-productive. Following IMGT convention, CDR3 was defined as the stretch from the second conserved V-encoded cysteine up to the conserved J-encoded phenylalanine. The earlier analysis of 500 to 600 of the donors excluded sequences that lacked an unambiguous match to a single V gene segment. An earlier analysis of approximately 590 of the donors classified V segments as functional when productive rearrangements were above 56.7% and as segregating when the standard deviation between donors was above 5%. To diagnose cytomegalovirus status from the catalog of TCR beta chain sequences, a statistical classification framework was built. V and J gene assignment, in a later analysis, came from comparing TCR nucleotide sequences with IMGT/GENE-DB human TR gene sequences. A later analysis assigned CDR3 sequences and most-parsimonious VDJ recombination scenarios with the TCRdist pipeline. In a later analysis, each TCR beta chain was defined by its CDR3 amino acid sequence together with its V-gene family, and reads without a unique V-gene family were excluded. As a way to deal with suspected cross-contamination and a sequencing artifact, a later analysis dropped nearly 600 nucleotide sequences that were highly shared and had low generation probability. In a later analysis, a clonal expansion index was calculated for each public chain from normalized within-repertoire ranks of inferred template counts. In a later analysis, generation probabilities were computed using a VDJ recombination model fitted to out-of-frame rearrangements, and the results were checked against IGoR. In a later analysis, TCR-TCR, TCR-HLA and TCR-CMV co-occurrence was scored with hypergeometric tests, and a repertoire-size bias correction was applied to TCR pairs. A later analysis estimated false discovery rates by permuting HLA or CMV assignments 20 times. In a later analysis, co-occurring TCRs were grouped using DBSCAN, and TCRdist sequence similarity was added for clustering within HLA-allele-positive subsets. Co-occurrence clustering excluded repertoires with fewer than 30,000 or more than 120,000 public chains, plus five with anomalous nucleotide sharing. The table comes from immuneACCESS by way of TCRdb, which keeps in-frame sequences with V and J called. Part of the clones is missing from these tables; in studies checked, under half for an unresolved V gene and the rest for unknown reasons. Clone size and the V and J calls come from that table; the DNA yielded D and trimming. In this sample the table shows roughly 130,000 clones, about two thirds of which occur a single time. Approximately 7% of the sample is taken by the ten largest.

This specimen belongs to a study of cytomegalovirus exposure and HLA in healthy donors (dated by TCRdb to 2016 to 2017). Study-wide context: In an earlier analysis of fewer than 750 of the donors, 250 to 350 Gb of sequence data and about 110 million unique TCR beta sequences from roughly 180 million T cells were reported. The study profiled the T cell repertoires of hundreds of subjects by immunosequencing and related them to cytomegalovirus serostatus. Because of strong linkage in the cohort, 5 or 6 DR-DQ haplotypes were treated as single units for association and clustering. Both class I and class II loci were covered by HLA typing, at four-digit resolution. In a later genetic analysis, genome-wide SNP genotypes for about three fifths of the 666 donors were used, and that subset was treated as a discovery cohort. Across 300 to 500 genotyped donors of the cohort, an average of roughly 250,000 unique TCR beta nucleotide sequences per donor were sequenced, and 15% to 20% of those sequences were non-productive. Of the roughly 400 genotyped donors, approximately 81% were placed in the genetic ancestry cluster associated with self-reported Caucasian donors. An early release that covered more than 550 HLA-typed donors contained approximately 290 gigabases of sequencing data and around 80 million unique TCR sequences. An earlier analysis of 587 of the donors applied high-throughput TCR beta sequencing to assess whether each TCR beta V gene segment acted as functional or pseudogenic. In addition to the first cohort of 666 subjects, a separate validation cohort of under 150 different subjects was used. Rather than drawing on any new phenotypic data, the later analysis identified candidate immune exposures from TCR beta sequences and the way those sequences occurred across donors. Donor age, sex, ethnicity and CMV serostatus were compiled alongside the repertoire data. The study aimed to test whether cataloging public T cell receptors could reveal signatures of past pathogen exposure. High-throughput TCR immunosequencing, statistical association of individual TCRs with disease status, and machine learning were combined to predict cytomegalovirus infection status. All discovery cohort repertoires had been generated on a single sequencing platform. The number of typed donors differed by locus: roughly 629-640 for A, B, C, DRB1 and DQB1; 522 for DQA1; around 610 for DPA1; and some 470 for DPB1. To study patterns of TCR occurrence, a later analysis re-analyzed previously published TCR beta repertoires from several hundred donors and added high-resolution HLA genotyping. Findings and caveats that apply to the study as a whole: Because HLA typing was missing for some donors at each locus, association tests included only the typed subset. A cluster of highly shared sequence variants was judged likely to represent a technical artifact of the sequencing pipeline. Compared with equally common non-associated chains, HLA-associated TCR beta chains in a later analysis were more clonally expanded and had lower generation probabilities. In a later analysis, around 15,000 TCR beta sequences were associated with specific HLA alleles at a false discovery rate of 0.05. Roughly uniform sequencing depth across donors was assumed in presence/absence analyses, although this assumption may not hold. In a later genetic analysis, fewer N-insertions in productive TCRs were reported among donors in an Asian-associated ancestry cluster than the approximately 630-donor mean. In the study, some 160 TCR beta chains were listed as associated with cytomegalovirus. In vitro tests confirmed that a few of the cytomegalovirus-associated TCR beta chains recognize cytomegalovirus antigens. The classifier was reported to diagnose cytomegalovirus status with high specificity and sensitivity in both the original and validation cohorts. Roughly 17 rarely observed V segments, including chromosome 9 orphons, were excluded from the earlier analysis of some 590 of the donors because counts were too low. For the cohort, immune exposure information was limited to CMV serostatus. A further reported finding was that TCR beta sequences accurately predicted the HLA-A and HLA-B alleles for most subjects in the first cohort. In a later analysis, most CMV-associated TCR beta chains were found to appear HLA-restricted, with HLA associations seemingly driven largely by CMV exposure. V-gene and J-gene trimming of TCR beta chains was associated with a missense DCLRE1C variant in a later genetic analysis, and the association was replicated in an independent cohort. A later analysis reported that several top co-occurrence clusters appeared linked to parvovirus B19, influenza, CMV and Epstein-Barr virus. An earlier analysis of approximately 590 of the donors showed that most TCR beta V segments appeared in productive rearrangements either about 87% or about 30% of the time, which broadly matched IMGT annotations. In a later analysis, TCR association rates were found to vary across HLA loci, with the most associated TCRs seen for DRB1 alleles and the fewest for HLA-C alleles. Assigning TCR associations to individual alleles was difficult when HLA alleles, especially DR and DQ, strongly co-occurred. Across donors, most TCR sequences were observed very rarely, whereas some public TCRs were present in many individuals. Some IMGT-functional V segments, including TRBV6-2 and TRBV6-3, could not be told apart with the 87-base-pair reads, so those segments were excluded. The authors suggested that the approach could potentially be generalized to other disease states and immunological phenotypes. Correlated functional status among segregating V segments might be attributable to linkage disequilibrium, but an unknown experimental factor could not be ruled out. Only TCR beta chains were sequenced in this cohort, and the absence of alpha or paired-chain data limited detectable features.

Reading from cysteine to phenylalanine, the CDR3 counts 14 amino acids. CDR3 DNA is the only sequence kept; it has 42 bases, read in frame from the first base. After removal of 1 base from V and 2 bases from J, the junction retains 2 bases not matched to a gene. From the germline V gene, CDR1 is SGHRS and CDR2 is YFSETQ. The chain links TRBV5-1 with TRBJ2-7, and TRBD2 aligns with 8 junction nucleotides. The TCR sequence derives from a man between 35 and 55 years old in good health and CMV-seropositive. Sequencing was performed on PBMCs. The CDR3 here reads CASSLTSGPYEQYF. The DNA sequence is TGCGCCAGCAGCTTGACTAGCGGTCCCTACGAGCAGTACTTC.